This TCR beta chain was sequenced for a study of blood T cells in healthy people across ages. Primed by a sample-barcoded 5' primer and a J-beta primer mix, a second PCR proceeded for 7 to 11 cycles. TCRdb used MiXCR to reprocess the 5' RACE reads, holding one entry per CDR3 protein. The table lists 600,000 to 800,000 distinct CDR3 sequences, 52% of them singletons. The TCR originated in a woman older than 75 in good health. The source material was blood.

The DNA for the CDR3 is TGTGCCAGCAGCGTACACAGGGGAGTGGATGAGCAGTTCTTC. Amino acids: CASSVHRGVDEQFF. The chain is built from TRBV9 and TRBJ2-1; 7 bases are shared with TRBD1. Germline V gene data show CDR1 as SGDLS and CDR2 as YYNGEE. The CDR3 is 14 residues long. V lost 1 base, J lost 8 bases, and 6 bases stayed unmatched.